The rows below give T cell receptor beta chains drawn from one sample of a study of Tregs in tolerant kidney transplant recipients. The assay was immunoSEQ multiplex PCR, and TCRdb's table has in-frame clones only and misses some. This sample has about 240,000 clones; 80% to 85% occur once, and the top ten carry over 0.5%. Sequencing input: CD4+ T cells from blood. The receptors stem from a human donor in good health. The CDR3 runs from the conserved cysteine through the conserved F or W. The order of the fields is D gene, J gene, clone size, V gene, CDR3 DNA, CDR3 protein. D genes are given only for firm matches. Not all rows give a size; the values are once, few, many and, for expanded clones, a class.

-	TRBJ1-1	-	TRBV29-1	TGCAGCTCCTCGGGGGGGGATGATGCTGAAGCTTTCTTT	CSSSGGDDAEAFF
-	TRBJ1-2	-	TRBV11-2	TGTGCTAAACAAGGGGAGCATTGGTATGGCTACACCTTC	CAKQGEHWYGYTF
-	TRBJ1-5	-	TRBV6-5	TGTGCCAGCAGTTACGGGCGATCTCAGCCCCAGCATTTT	CASSYGRSQPQHF
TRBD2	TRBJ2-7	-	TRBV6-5	TGTGCCGGCAGTTACTCAGCGGGAGCCAACGAGCAGTACTTC	CAGSYSAGANEQYF
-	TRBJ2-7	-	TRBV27	TGTGCCAGCTGCCGGTCCGGGACGCTTGGTGTGCAGTACTTC	CASCRSGTLGVQYF
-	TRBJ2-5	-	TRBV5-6	TGTGCCAGCAGCTCCGGTTTCATCGGGGAGACCCAGTACTTC	CASSSGFIGETQYF
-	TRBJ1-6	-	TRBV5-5	TGTGCCAGCAGCCCAAGGACTGCGAATTCACCCCTCCACTTT	CASSPRTANSPLHF
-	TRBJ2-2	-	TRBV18	TGTGCCAGCTCACCACTCCAGTACTTCAACACCGGGGAGCTGTTTTTT	CASSPLQYFNTGELFF
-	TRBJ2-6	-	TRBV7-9	TGTGCCAGCAGCTTTTCGGCGGCTGGGGCCAACGTCCTGACTTTC	CASSFSAAGANVLTF
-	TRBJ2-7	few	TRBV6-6	TGTGCCAGCAGTATCGGGGCGGCCAATCGCCCCGAGCAGTACTTC	CASSIGAANRPEQYF
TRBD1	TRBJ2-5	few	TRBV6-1	TGTGCCAGCAGTGAGAACGGGCCGACAGGGGCGGGGGAGACCCAGTACTTC	CASSENGPTGAGETQYF
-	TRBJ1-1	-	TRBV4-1	TGCGCCAGCAGCCAAAGAGGGCAGGGGAACACTGAAGCTTTCTTT	CASSQRGQGNTEAFF
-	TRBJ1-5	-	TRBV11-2	TGTGCCAGCAGCTTAGCTCCCGAGATGAATCAGCCCCAGCATTTT	CASSLAPEMNQPQHF
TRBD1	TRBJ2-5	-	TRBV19	TGTGCCAGTAATCGGGACAGGGGAGAGACCCAGTACTTC	CASNRDRGETQYF
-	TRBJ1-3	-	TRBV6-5	TGTGCCAGCAGTTACTCGCAGGGAAACACCATATATTTT	CASSYSQGNTIYF
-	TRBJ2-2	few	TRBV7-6	TGTGCCAGCACTACAGGGAACACCGGGGAGCTGTTTTTT	CASTTGNTGELFF
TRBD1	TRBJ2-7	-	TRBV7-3	TGTGCCAGCAGCTCACAGGACAGGGAATCCTACGAGCAGTACTTC	CASSSQDRESYEQYF
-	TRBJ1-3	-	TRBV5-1	TGCGCCAGCAGCTCCCAGGGACTGATCTCTGGAAACACCATATATTTT	CASSSQGLISGNTIYF
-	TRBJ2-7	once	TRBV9	TGTGCCAGCAGCTCCGGGACCATTGATGGGGAGCAGTACTTC	CASSSGTIDGEQYF
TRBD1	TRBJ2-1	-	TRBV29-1	TGCAGCGTTGAAGATCAACCGGGACAGATCCAGTTCTTC	CSVEDQPGQIQFF
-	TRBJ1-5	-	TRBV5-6	TGTGCCAGCAGCTTGAAGACTAGCAATCAGCCCCAGCATTTT	CASSLKTSNQPQHF
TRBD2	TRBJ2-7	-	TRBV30	TGTGCCTGGGAAGTAAGCGGGAGGGCCCACTACGAGCAGTACTTC	CAWEVSGRAHYEQYF